One sample yielded the 5 T cell receptor beta chains listed below, sequenced in a study of blood T cell repertoires in COVID-19. Repertoires were generated with immunoSEQ multiplex PCR, while TCRdb's copy carries only in-frame clones and drops some. The sample has tens of thousands of clones, around 90% seen once. Material: peripheral blood. These receptors originate from a woman aged 55 to 70 with COVID-19, enrolled during active disease.

The V call is TRBV30, the J call TRBJ2-1; 8 nucleotides match TRBD2. Trimming took 3 bases from V and 10 from J; bases not matched to a gene: 8. The CDR3 spans 13 residues. CDR1 is GTSNPN, CDR2 SVGIG, per germline (reference sequence). Here the CDR3 reads CAWSVGGLGEQFF. In DNA, the CDR3 is TGTGCCTGGAGCGTAGGGGGACTAGGGGAGCAGTTCTTC.

The CDR3 DNA reads TGCGCCAGTACTAGCGGGATCTACAATGAGCAGTTCTTC. It yields the protein CASTSGIYNEQFF. The chain employs TRBV5-1 and TRBJ2-1, with 10 bases lining up with TRBD2. The CDR3 length is 13 residues. V was clipped by 8 bases and J by 3 bases; unmatched bases: 2. Germline assignment: CDR1 SGHRS and CDR2 YFSETQ.

The chain joins TRBV19 to TRBJ1-5; TRBD1 is a possible D gene (6 bases). V lost 7 bases, J lost 6 bases, and 16 bases lay in between. The CDR3 length is 14 residues. Germline CDR1 LNHDA, CDR2 SQIVND (reference sequence). In DNA form, the CDR3 reads TGTGCCAGTACATACCCGACAGGAGCTCAGCCCCAGCATTTT. It is translated as CASTYPTGAQPQHF.

The rearrangement joins TRBV5-1 to TRBJ1-1; D gene uncertain. The germline V gene encodes CDR1 SGHRS and CDR2 YFSETQ. The CDR3 contains 13 residues. Trimming took off 1 base at V and 4 bases at J, with 8 bases between the two ends. The CDR3 is CASSLLEATEAFF. CDR3 DNA sequence: TGCGCCAGCAGCTTGTTGGAGGCCACTGAAGCTTTCTTT.

The V gene is TRBV4-1, the J gene TRBJ1-2, with 7 bases lining up with TRBD1. The CDR3 spans 15 residues. V gave up 0 bases and J gave up 4 bases; unmatched junction bases: 5. From germline, CDR1 is MGHRA and CDR2 YSYEKL. CDR3 in DNA: TGCGCCAGCAGCCAAGATCATGGGACAGCCTATGGCTACACCTTC. Encoded protein: CASSQDHGTAYGYTF.